These T cell receptor beta chains were read from a single sample in a study of graft-versus-host responses after intestinal transplantation. Profiled with immunoSEQ multiplex PCR; TCRdb holds only in-frame clones, not every one. Of more than 30,000 clones listed, 87% are singletons. This material consisted of ileum tissue, taken approximately 200 days after intestinal transplant. Receptors originate from a human patient who received an intestinal transplant, so some T cells may come from the graft donor. Both conserved end residues are part of each CDR3. Each record gives: J gene, clone size, D gene, V gene, CDR3 DNA, CDR3 protein. The D gene is left open where the match is weak. For some rows the clone size is stated as once, few or many, or as a class when expanded; others skip it.

TRBJ1-2	few	-	TRBV6-6	TGTGCCAGCAGCGAGCTCACTTCCTATGGCTACACCTTC	CASSELTSYGYTF
TRBJ2-3	-	-	TRBV6-1	TGTGCCAGCAGTGACAGGGGCTGGCCAGATACGCAGTATTTT	CASSDRGWPDTQYF
TRBJ2-7	-	-	TRBV27	TGTGCCAGCAGCCGGGGTATTAGCTCCTACGAGCAGTACTTC	CASSRGISSYEQYF
TRBJ2-3	-	TRBD1	TRBV7-6	TGTGCCAGCAGCGACCGGGACAGGGGGACAGATACGCAGTATTTT	CASSDRDRGTDTQYF
TRBJ1-2	-	-	TRBV7-6	TGTGCCAGCAGCTTAGTTTCCGGGGAAGGCTACACCTTC	CASSLVSGEGYTF
TRBJ1-3	-	-	TRBV4-2	TGTGCCAGCAGCCATTCCGGGAGAGGGGGGGCCTCTGGAAACACCATATATTTT	CASSHSGRGGASGNTIYF
TRBJ1-1	-	TRBD1	TRBV4-1	TGCGCCAGCAGCCAGACGGACAGGGGGGGTGTAGCTTTCTTT	CASSQTDRGGVAFF
TRBJ2-7	-	TRBD2	TRBV28	TGTGCCAGCAGATCAGGGACTAGCGGGATCTACGAGCAGTACTTC	CASRSGTSGIYEQYF
TRBJ2-1	-	TRBD2	TRBV11-2	TGTGCCAGCAGCCCCAATAGCGGGGGGGCGGGGAATGAGCAGTTCTTC	CASSPNSGGAGNEQFF
TRBJ2-3	-	TRBD2	TRBV27	TGTGCCAGCAGTTCAGGTAGCGGGGGGAATACGCAGTATTTT	CASSSGSGGNTQYF
TRBJ2-5	few	-	TRBV20-1	TGCAGTGCTAGGCCAAAAGAGACCCAGTACTTC	CSARPKETQYF
TRBJ1-2	-	TRBD1	TRBV15	TGTGCCACCAGCAGCCGGGACAGAGGCGGCTACACCTTC	CATSSRDRGGYTF
TRBJ2-1	-	TRBD2	TRBV5-1	TGCGCCAGCAGCTTGGCCGGAGGACTAGCGGGGGGGTCTGAGCAGTTCTTC	CASSLAGGLAGGSEQFF
TRBJ1-1	-	-	TRBV29-1	TGCAGCGTTGACGCGTGGGGGGGGAACACTGAAGCTTTCTTT	CSVDAWGGNTEAFF
TRBJ2-1	-	-	TRBV19	TGTGCCAGTAGTCTGGCTAATTTTTACAATGAGCAGTTCTTC	CASSLANFYNEQFF
TRBJ1-5	-	-	TRBV19	TGTGCCAGTAGTTTCGATAGCAATCAGCCCCAGCATTTT	CASSFDSNQPQHF
TRBJ2-5	-	TRBD2	TRBV25-1	TGTGCCAGCAGTGAGGCCCAGGGAGGGCGAAGAGAGACCCAGTACTTC	CASSEAQGGRRETQYF
TRBJ1-1	few	-	TRBV28	TGTGCCAGCAGTACAACAGGGAACACTGAAGCTTTCTTT	CASSTTGNTEAFF
TRBJ2-1	-	-	TRBV19	TGTGCCAGTAGTATAAGTGGGTCGATAGCGGCCGTCTACAATGAGCAGTTCTTC	CASSISGSIAAVYNEQFF
TRBJ1-2	once	TRBD1	TRBV11-2	TGTGCCAGCAGCTTAGCTGGGACAGGCTATGGCTACACCTTC	CASSLAGTGYGYTF
TRBJ2-3	-	TRBD2	TRBV15	TGTGCCACCTCCTTATTCGGGGGGAGGGATACGCAGTATTTT	CATSLFGGRDTQYF
TRBJ2-3	-	TRBD2	TRBV27	TGTGCCAGCAGTTTATCCTGGACTAGCGGGTACCGGGCGTATTTT	CASSLSWTSGYRAYF
TRBJ2-1	few	-	TRBV2	TGTGCCAGCAGTTTGGGGGATGAGCAGTTCTTC	CASSLGDEQFF
TRBJ2-3	-	TRBD2	TRBV27	TGTGCCAGCAGGACCTGGCGGGGGGGCCTCACAGATACGCAGTATTTT	CASRTWRGGLTDTQYF
TRBJ1-5	once	-	TRBV13	TGTGCCAGCAGCTTTGGTACGGGGCCCCAGCATTTT	CASSFGTGPQHF
TRBJ1-2	-	-	TRBV7-9	TGTGCCAGCAGCCTCTCGTACACCTTC	CASSLSYTF
TRBJ2-2	-	-	TRBV14	TGTGCCAGCAGCCTTACTAGTTACACCGGGGAGCTGTTTTTT	CASSLTSYTGELFF